Sequencing of this T cell receptor (beta chain) was carried out in a study of cytomegalovirus exposure and HLA in healthy donors. Looking at the study overall: Tens of millions of unique TCRs, all from HLA-typed donors, were included in an early release of the data. General observations from the study: Sequences of the TCR beta chain were said to predict the HLA-A and HLA-B alleles of most subjects accurately. Previous analysis showed most TCR beta V segments were productive about 90% or about 30% of the time.

The PCR employed 60 Vbeta primers together with 13 Jbeta primers. Generated by immunoSEQ multiplex PCR, the TCRdb table keeps only in-frame clones and is missing some. Altogether 140,000 to 150,000 clones are present, under 90% being singletons, with the ten largest covering about 2.6%. A word on this clone: No antigen is known for it.

The CDR3 contains 15 residues. Germline values: CDR1 SGHDN, CDR2 FVKESK. The V gene lost 0 bases and the J gene lost 5 bases, with 11 bases spanning the gap. Sample: PBMCs. This TCR came from a boy aged 2-9 years in good health and CMV-seronegative. The chain employs TRBV14 and TRBJ2-1; D might be TRBD2 (5 bases). The DNA of the CDR3 is TGTGCCAGCAGCCAAGATTACGGGGTCAACAATGAGCAGTTCTTC. Amino acid sequence: CASSQDYGVNNEQFF.